This T cell receptor (beta chain) stems from a study of CD8+ T cells in alopecia areata. Study at large: Among treated patients, oral tofacitinib was administered at 5 to 10 mg twice daily. Overall study results and limits: Across lesional scalp, and particularly alopecia totalis/universalis, clonality surpassed that of normal scalp.

Alopecia areata patients provided lesional scalp punch biopsies and peripheral blood. Using a FACSAria, the CD4+ and CD8+ T cells were sorted from the PBMCs. This CDR3 has 13 amino acids. CDR1 and CDR2 from the germline V gene are MNHEY and SMNVEV (reference sequence). Trimming removed 5 bases at V and 4 bases at J, with 9 bases between. It was cDNA, reverse transcribed from extracted RNA, that served as the sequencing template. The assay was immunoSEQ multiplex PCR, and TCRdb's table has in-frame clones only and misses some. The sample holds some 150,000 clones, around 55% seen once. In its sample, this clone was seen a few times. Antigen specificity is unknown.

This sequence originates from a human donor with alopecia areata. The chain uses TRBV27 and TRBJ2-1, with a weak D call TRBD1 (6 bases). The sample here was CD8+ T cells sorted from blood, taken at week 0. As DNA, the CDR3 is TGTGCCAGCAGTCCCACAGGGTACAATGAGCAGTTCTTC. It codes for CASSPTGYNEQFF.